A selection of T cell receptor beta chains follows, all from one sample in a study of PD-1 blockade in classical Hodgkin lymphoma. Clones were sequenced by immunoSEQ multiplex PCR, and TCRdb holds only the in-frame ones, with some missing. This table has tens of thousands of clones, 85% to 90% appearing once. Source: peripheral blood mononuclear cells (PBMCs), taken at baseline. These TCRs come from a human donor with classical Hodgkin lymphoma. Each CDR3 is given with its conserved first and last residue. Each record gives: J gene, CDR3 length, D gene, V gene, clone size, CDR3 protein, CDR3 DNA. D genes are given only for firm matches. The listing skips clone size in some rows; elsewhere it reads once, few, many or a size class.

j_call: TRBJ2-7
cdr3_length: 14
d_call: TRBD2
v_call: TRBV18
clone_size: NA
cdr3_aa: CASSPGLENYEQYF
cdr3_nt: TGTGCCAGCTCACCGGGACTAGAAAACTACGAGCAGTACTTC

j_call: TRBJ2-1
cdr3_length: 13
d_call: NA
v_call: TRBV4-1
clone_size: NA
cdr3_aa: CASNTGGSGEQFF
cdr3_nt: TGCGCCAGCAATACGGGGGGCAGCGGTGAGCAGTTCTTC

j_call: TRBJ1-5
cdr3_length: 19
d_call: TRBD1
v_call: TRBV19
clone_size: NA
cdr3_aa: CASSIVPGTGAYSNQPQHF
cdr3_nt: TGTGCCAGTAGTATAGTTCCCGGGACAGGGGCTTATAGCAATCAGCCCCAGCATTTT

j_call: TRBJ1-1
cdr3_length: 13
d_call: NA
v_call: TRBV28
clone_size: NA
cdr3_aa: CASSFRQNTEAFF
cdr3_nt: TGTGCCAGCAGTTTCAGACAGAACACTGAAGCTTTCTTT

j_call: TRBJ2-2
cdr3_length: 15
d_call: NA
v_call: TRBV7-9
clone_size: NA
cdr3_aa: CASSSGLPNTGELFF
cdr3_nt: TGTGCCAGCAGCTCTGGACTTCCCAACACCGGGGAGCTGTTTTTT

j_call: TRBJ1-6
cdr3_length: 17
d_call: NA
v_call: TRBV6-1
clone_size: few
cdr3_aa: CASSGAQGFSYNSPLHF
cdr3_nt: TGTGCCAGCAGTGGCGCCCAGGGTTTCTCCTATAATTCACCCCTCCACTTT

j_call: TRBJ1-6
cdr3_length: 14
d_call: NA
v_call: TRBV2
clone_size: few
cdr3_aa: CATMEEGYDSPLHF
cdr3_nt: TGTGCCACCATGGAGGAGGGATATGATTCACCCCTCCACTTT

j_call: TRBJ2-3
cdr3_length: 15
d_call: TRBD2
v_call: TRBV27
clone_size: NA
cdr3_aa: CASSPTSGGTDTQYF
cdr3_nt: TGTGCCAGCAGTCCGACTAGCGGGGGAACAGATACGCAGTATTTT

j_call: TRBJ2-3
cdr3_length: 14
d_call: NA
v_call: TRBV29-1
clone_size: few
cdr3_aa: CSVEGRDSTDTQYF
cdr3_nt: TGCAGCGTTGAGGGGCGGGATAGCACAGATACGCAGTATTTT

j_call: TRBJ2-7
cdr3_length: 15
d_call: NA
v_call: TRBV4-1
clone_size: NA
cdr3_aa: CASSQELSPLGEQYF
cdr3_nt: TGCGCCAGCAGCCAAGAATTAAGCCCGCTGGGCGAGCAGTACTTC

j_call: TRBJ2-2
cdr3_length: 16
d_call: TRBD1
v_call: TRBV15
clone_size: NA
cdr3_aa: CATSRSRGPNTGELFF
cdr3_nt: TGTGCCACCAGCAGATCCAGGGGGCCAAACACCGGGGAGCTGTTTTTT

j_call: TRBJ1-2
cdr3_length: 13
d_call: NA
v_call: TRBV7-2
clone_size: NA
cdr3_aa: CASSLSRDYGYTF
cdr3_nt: TGTGCCAGCAGCTTAAGCAGGGACTATGGCTACACCTTC

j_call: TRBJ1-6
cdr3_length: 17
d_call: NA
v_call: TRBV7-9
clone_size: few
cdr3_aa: CASSSHDTGGVASPLHF
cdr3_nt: TGTGCCAGCAGCTCCCACGACACTGGGGGGGTCGCATCACCCCTCCACTTT

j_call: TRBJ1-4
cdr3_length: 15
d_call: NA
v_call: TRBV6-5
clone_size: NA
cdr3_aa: CASSYYRSTNEKLFF
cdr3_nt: TGTGCCAGCAGTTACTACAGGTCAACTAATGAAAAACTGTTTTTT

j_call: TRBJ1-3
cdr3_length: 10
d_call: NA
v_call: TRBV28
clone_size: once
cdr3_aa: CASMGNTIYF
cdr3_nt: TGTGCCAGCATGGGAAACACCATATATTTT

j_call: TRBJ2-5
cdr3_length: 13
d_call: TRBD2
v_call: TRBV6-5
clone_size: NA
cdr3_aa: CASSLGTKETQYF
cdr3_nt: TGTGCCAGCAGTTTAGGGACTAAGGAGACCCAGTACTTC

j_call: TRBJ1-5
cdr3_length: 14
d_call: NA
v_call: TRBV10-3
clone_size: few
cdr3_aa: CAISERGGDQPQHF
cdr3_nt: TGTGCCATCAGTGAGAGAGGGGGGGACCAGCCCCAGCATTTT

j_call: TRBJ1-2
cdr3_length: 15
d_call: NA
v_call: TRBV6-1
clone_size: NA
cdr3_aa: CASSEGRSYLYGYTF
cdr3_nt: TGTGCCAGCAGTGAAGGCCGGAGCTACTTATATGGCTACACCTTC

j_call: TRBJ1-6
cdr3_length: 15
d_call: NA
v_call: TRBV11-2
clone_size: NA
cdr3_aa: CASSLDSFGDSPLHF
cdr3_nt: TGTGCCAGCAGCTTAGACAGCTTTGGGGATTCACCCCTCCACTTT

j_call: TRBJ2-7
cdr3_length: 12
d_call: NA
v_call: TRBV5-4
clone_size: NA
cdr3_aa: CASSLRGYEQYF
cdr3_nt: TGTGCCAGCAGCCTTCGGGGCTACGAGCAGTACTTC

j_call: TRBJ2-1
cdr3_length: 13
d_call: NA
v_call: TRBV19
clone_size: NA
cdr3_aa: CASSLWVDNEQFF
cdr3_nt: TGTGCCAGTAGTCTTTGGGTGGACAATGAGCAGTTCTTC

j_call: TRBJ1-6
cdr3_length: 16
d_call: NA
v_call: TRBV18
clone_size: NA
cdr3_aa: CASSPPVPSAHSPLHF
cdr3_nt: TGTGCCAGCTCACCACCAGTCCCCTCAGCGCATTCACCCCTCCACTTT

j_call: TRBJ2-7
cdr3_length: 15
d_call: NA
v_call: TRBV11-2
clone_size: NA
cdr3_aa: CASSLSPLQNYEQYF
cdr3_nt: TGTGCCAGCAGCTTAAGTCCGCTCCAGAACTACGAGCAGTACTTC

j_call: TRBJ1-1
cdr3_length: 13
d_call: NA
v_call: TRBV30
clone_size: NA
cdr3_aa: CAWSVGGESEAFF
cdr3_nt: TGTGCCTGGAGTGTTGGAGGGGAGTCCGAAGCTTTCTTT

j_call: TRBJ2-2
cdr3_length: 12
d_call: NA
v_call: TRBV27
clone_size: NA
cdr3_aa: CASSPDTGELFF
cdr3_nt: TGTGCCAGCAGTCCTGACACCGGGGAGCTGTTTTTT

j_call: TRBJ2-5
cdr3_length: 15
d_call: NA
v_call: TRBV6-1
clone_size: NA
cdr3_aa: CASSDTRGPQETQYF
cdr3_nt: TGTGCCAGCAGTGATACGCGGGGGCCCCAAGAGACCCAGTACTTC